Shown below are 27 T cell receptor beta chains from a single sample sequenced in a study of blood T cells in healthy people across ages. The authors ran a second PCR of roughly 7 to 11 cycles using a sample-barcoded 5' primer and a J-beta primer mix. TCRdb redid the calling of the 5' RACE reads with MiXCR, one entry per CDR3 protein. This table has under 950,000 distinct CDR3 sequences, about a fifth appearing once. The source material was blood. These receptor sequences come from a man in his 70s in good health.

At least ten counts were recorded for this clonotype. V gene TRBV7-9 combines with J gene TRBJ1-2, with 12 bases fitting TRBD1. CDR1 and CDR2 (germline): SEHNR, FQNEAQ (reference sequence). This CDR3 has 16 amino acids. The V and J ends lost 6 bases and 8 bases, in that order; junction bases with no gene match: 13. The CDR3 loop is CASRQDPGQGAEGYTF. In DNA, the CDR3 is TGTGCCAGCAGACAAGATCCGGGACAGGGGGCTGAAGGCTACACCTTC.

This clonotype came up a few times. The chain has TRBV12-3 or TRBV12-4 and TRBJ1-2; D not certain. The length of the CDR3 is 14 residues. Trimming stripped 1 base from V and 5 bases from J, with 11 bases between. CDR3 protein: CASSLDSLIYGYTF. Here the CDR3 DNA reads TGTGCCAGCAGTTTAGACAGCCTCATTTATGGCTACACCTTC.

In this sample, this clonotype turned up a few times. The V and J genes are TRBV10-3 and TRBJ2-5; the D is unclear. V lost 4 bases to trimming and J lost 3 bases, with 21 bases between them. CDR1 and CDR2 (germline): ENHRY, SYGVKD. This CDR3 is 17 amino acids long. The CDR3 spells CAISALGPQGPKETQYF. DNA for the CDR3: TGTGCCATCAGTGCCCTAGGACCCCAAGGACCCAAAGAGACCCAGTACTTC.

The chain is built from TRBV11-2 and TRBJ1-4, with D hard to call. V dropped 4 bases and J dropped 8 bases, with 11 bases sitting between them. The CDR3 is 13 residues long. Germline-derived CDR1 and CDR2 are SGHAT and FQNNGV. The CDR3 coding sequence is TGTGCCAGCAGCTCCCCCCGCGGGGAAAAACTGTTTTTT. It specifies CASSSPRGEKLFF.

This clonotype was picked up a small number of times. This chain connects TRBV10-3 to TRBJ1-5; 12 positions agree with TRBD1. Trimming at V came to 6 bases and at J to 6 bases, leaving 6 bases not matched to a gene. Germline CDR1 and CDR2: ENHRY and SYGVKD. This CDR3 comprises 15 residues. The CDR3 DNA reads as TGTGCCATCAGCGGGACAGGGGGCGATGGTCAGCCCCAGCATTTT. Translation: CAISGTGGDGQPQHF.

The chain links TRBV7-8 to TRBJ1-4; D gene uncertain. The germline V gene encodes CDR1 SGHVS and CDR2 FQNEAQ. V was pared by 0 bases and J by 8 bases, with 10 bases between. The CDR3 is made up of 14 amino acids. The CDR3 loop reads CASSLATVGEKLFF. In DNA form, the CDR3 reads TGTGCCAGCAGCTTAGCGACGGTTGGGGAAAAACTGTTTTTT.

This clonotype was observed a single time. One end of the junction fails to match germline, which may point to a read error. J is TRBJ1-1 and V is TRBV20-1; no clear D gene. CDR1 is DFQATT, CDR2 SNEGSKA, per germline (reference sequence). The CDR3 has 12 residues. The CDR3 here is CSATPGYTEAFF. The DNA of the CDR3 is TGCAGTGCCACCCCGGGGTACACTGAGGCTTTCTTT.

This clonotype has ten or more counts. The V and J genes are TRBV20-1 and TRBJ1-4; no clear D. Per germline, CDR1 DFQATT and CDR2 SNEGSKA (reference sequence). This CDR3 contains 12 residues. The V end was cut by 6 bases, the J end by 7 bases, with 12 bases between. The DNA for the CDR3 is TGCAGTGCCTCAGGCGCAGCTGAAAAACTGTTTTTT. It translates to CSASGAAEKLFF.

The J gene is TRBJ2-6, the V gene TRBV18; D uncertain. CDR1 is KGHSH, CDR2 LQKENI, per germline. V was trimmed by 3 bases and J by 2 bases, leaving 8 bases between them. The CDR3 contains 15 residues. DNA for the CDR3: TGTGCCAGCTCACCCCAGGTGACTGGGGCCAACGTCCTGACTTTC. This translates into CASSPQVTGANVLTF.

The V gene is TRBV6-5, the J gene TRBJ1-1; the D is unclear. Germline CDR1 reads MNHEY; CDR2 reads SVGAGI. The CDR3 is 15 amino acids. Trimming took off 4 bases at V and 3 bases at J, with 15 bases between the two ends. The CDR3 protein is CASSSPAARDTEAFF. CDR3 DNA: TGTGCCAGCAGTTCCCCAGCGGCGAGGGACACTGAAGCTTTCTTT.

The chain has TRBV25-1 and TRBJ2-5; D may be TRBD1 or TRBD2 (6 bases each). The CDR3 runs 17 residues. The V end lost 1 base, the J end lost 1 base, and 16 bases lay between the germline ends. From germline, CDR1 is MGHDK and CDR2 SYGVNS. The CDR3 protein is CASSELAGGPLQETQYF. The CDR3, as DNA: TGTGCCAGCAGTGAATTAGCTGGGGGGCCCCTCCAAGAGACCCAGTACTTC.

Comment on this clonotype: A much larger clone is a single base away; this may be a read error. The chain carries TRBV18 and TRBJ1-1; no reliable D call. Germline values: CDR1 KGHSH, CDR2 LQKENI. The V end lost 2 bases, the J end lost 0 bases, and 1 base lay between the germline ends. The CDR3 runs 12 residues. CDR3 DNA sequence: TGTGCCAGCTCACCAATGAACACTGAAGCTTTCTTT. Its protein product is CASSPMNTEAFF. Supplemented by reference TRBV18 and TRBJ1-1, the full variable domain reads NAGVMQNPRHLVRRRGQEARLRCSPMKGHSHVYWYRQLPEEGLKFMVYLQKENIIDESGMPKERFSAEFPKEGPSILRIQQVVRGDSAAYFCASSPMNTEAFFGQGTRLTVV.

This clonotype has only a few counts. The genes are TRBV29-1 and TRBJ1-2; 10 positions match TRBD1. Germline V gene lookup returns CDR1 SQVTM and CDR2 ANQGSEA. The CDR3 consists of 14 residues. Losses at the gene ends were 6 bases for V and 5 bases for J; bases not matched to a gene: 9. CDR3 sequence: CSVRDRGRLYGYTF. Here the CDR3 DNA reads TGCAGCGTCCGGGACAGGGGCCGTCTGTATGGCTACACCTTC.

The chain links TRBV6-1 to TRBJ2-2; D is tentatively TRBD1 or TRBD2 (6 bases each). Trimming took off 2 bases at V and 6 bases at J, with 7 bases between the two ends. The CDR3 sequence is 13 residues long. Per germline, CDR1 MNHNS and CDR2 SASEGT. CDR3: CASSERGAGELFF. The CDR3 nucleotides read TGTGCCAGCAGTGAAAGGGGGGCCGGGGAGCTGTTTTTT.

The rearrangement joins TRBV29-1 to TRBJ2-1; D may be TRBD1 (5 bases). The CDR3 is made up of 13 amino acids. The V gene lost 8 bases and the J gene lost 6 bases, with 17 bases spanning the gap. Germline CDR1 and CDR2: SQVTM and ANQGSEA. The CDR3 nucleotides read TGCAGCCTATCTGGGGCCAAGGGCAATGAGCAGTTCTTC. It is translated as CSLSGAKGNEQFF.

The chain has TRBV7-9 and TRBJ1-1, with 7 nucleotides matching TRBD1. This CDR3 contains 14 residues. V lost 5 bases and J lost 8; bases outside the gene matches: 11. Germline V gene sequence: CDR1 SEHNR, CDR2 FQNEAQ (reference sequence). The CDR3: CASSRAGGGSEAFF. The DNA of the CDR3 is TGTGCCAGCAGCCGCGCAGGGGGAGGTTCGGAAGCTTTCTTT.

In its sample, this clonotype was seen a few times. V and J are TRBV5-1 and TRBJ2-1; D ambiguous. The ends were cut back, 2 bases at V and 5 bases at J, with 14 bases in the middle. This CDR3 spans 15 amino acids. CDR1 and CDR2 from the germline V gene are SGHRS and YFSETQ. CDR3 coding DNA: TGCGCCAGCAGCTTCATTGGCGGTACCAACAATGAGCAGTTCTTC. Translation gives CASSFIGGTNNEQFF.

The CDR3 sequence: CASSLRGTGDEQYF. CDR3 bases: TGTGCCAGCAGTTTGCGGGGAACTGGCGACGAGCAGTACTTC. The rearrangement links TRBV27 to TRBJ2-7, with D perhaps matching TRBD2 (6 bases). This CDR3 contains 14 residues. From germline, CDR1 is MNHEY and CDR2 SMNVEV (reference sequence). V was trimmed by 3 bases and J by 5 bases, leaving 14 bases between them.

The CDR3 sequence is CASSGSPNTEAFF. CDR3 bases: TGTGCCAGCAGCGGTTCCCCGAACACTGAAGCTTTCTTT. This chain uses TRBV5-5 with TRBJ1-1, with D uncertain. The CDR3 length is 13 residues. Germline loops: CDR1 SGHKS, CDR2 YYEKEE (reference sequence). V gave up 4 bases and J gave up 1 base, with 8 bases separating them.

The genes are TRBV25-1 and TRBJ2-5; no definite D call. The CDR3 covers 15 residues. Germline-derived CDR1 and CDR2 are MGHDK and SYGVNS. V was clipped by 3 bases and J by 0 bases, with 11 bases between them. CDR3 amino acids: CASSDSAGYQETQYF. As DNA, the CDR3 is TGTGCCAGCAGTGATTCGGCAGGCTACCAAGAGACCCAGTACTTC.

This clonotype was counted between two and nine times. The CDR3, as DNA: TGTGCCAGCAGCCGTCGGGGACAGCTTAATGAAAAACTGTTTTTT. It codes for CASSRRGQLNEKLFF. The chain links TRBV9 to TRBJ1-4; 7 bases align to TRBD1. The CDR3 is 15 amino acids. J was trimmed by 4 bases and V by 4 bases; bases with no gene match: 7. The germline V gene encodes CDR1 SGDLS and CDR2 YYNGEE.

This clonotype was detected a few times. The rearrangement joins TRBV20-1 to TRBJ1-6; D unresolved. CDR1 and CDR2 (germline): DFQATT, SNEGSKA (reference sequence). V lost 3 bases and J lost 5, with 14 bases in between. The CDR3 has 15 amino acids. CDR3 bases: TGCAGTGCTAGGACGGGCAGTAGCGATAATTCACCCCTCCACTTT. This codes for CSARTGSSDNSPLHF.

This chain joins TRBV5-1 and TRBJ2-5; no definite D call. The end of the DNA aligns better with TRBJ2-7, so the J call may be wrong. Per the germline V gene, CDR1 is SGHRS and CDR2 is YFSETQ. This CDR3 has 13 amino acids. The CDR3 here is CASSLGLTSEQYF. The CDR3, as DNA: TGCGCCAGCAGCTTGGGACTTACGAGCGAGCAGTACTTC.

The rearrangement links TRBV20-1 to TRBJ2-7; D ambiguous. This CDR3 spans 15 amino acids. Germline-derived CDR1 and CDR2 are DFQATT and SNEGSKA (reference sequence). V was cut by 0 bases and J by 0 bases, with 12 bases left in between. The CDR3 nucleotides are TGCAGTGCTAGAGATCAAGGGAAAGGCTCCTACGAGCAGTACTTC. Protein: CSARDQGKGSYEQYF.

This rearrangement joins TRBV20-1 to TRBJ2-7; weak D call: TRBD1 (5 bases). The closer fit of TRBJ2-5 to the DNA end suggests the J call may be wrong. This CDR3 comprises 12 residues. Looked up from germline, CDR1 is DFQATT and CDR2 is SNEGSKA (reference sequence). The DNA of the CDR3 is TGCAGTGCTACAGGGTCCGGGGAGACCCAGTACTTC. This codes for CSATGSGETQYF.

This chain connects TRBV9 to TRBJ2-4, with 9 bases identical to TRBD2. The CDR3 runs 17 residues. J lost 0 bases, V lost 4 bases, and 8 bases had no gene match. Germline CDR1 and CDR2: SGDLS and YYNGEE. CDR3 loop: CASSRLAGNLAKNIQYF. DNA for the CDR3: TGTGCCAGCAGCCGCCTAGCGGGGAACCTAGCCAAAAACATTCAGTACTTC.

The chain carries TRBV29-1 and TRBJ1-1; 11 nucleotides align to TRBD1. The ends lost 4 bases at V and 5 bases at J; junction bases unmatched: 3. From germline, CDR1 is SQVTM and CDR2 ANQGSEA. The CDR3 spans 13 residues. The CDR3: CSVGTGGMTEAFF. CDR3 coding DNA: TGCAGCGTTGGGACAGGGGGCATGACTGAAGCTTTCTTT.